This T cell receptor (beta chain) was sequenced for a study of OX40 agonist ivuxolimab in advanced cancers. Study background: Partial responses were achieved by three patients: one hepatocellular carcinoma, two cutaneous melanoma.

The germline V and J ends were trimmed by 3 bases and 6 bases, with 17 bases remaining between them. This CDR3 contains 15 residues. CDR1 and CDR2 (germline): SGDLS, YYNGEE. Here immunoSEQ multiplex PCR was the method, and the copy in TCRdb shows in-frame clones only, minus some. The data show 90,000 to 100,000 clones, with 90% to 96% seen just once and roughly 2.1% held by the top ten. This sequence was found in an adult with an advanced solid tumor such as melanoma, head and neck, liver or kidney cancer. This chain joins TRBV9 and TRBJ2-3; no firm D call. Sequences were derived from CD4+ or CD8+ T cells sorted from blood, sampled in a trial of the OX40 agonist ivuxolimab. The CDR3 reads CASSGSGLGGDTQYF. CDR3 nucleotide sequence: TGTGCCAGCAGCGGCTCGGGCCTGGGTGGGGATACGCAGTATTTT.